Detailed here is one T cell receptor beta chain. Its recognized antigen is unknown. Within one base of it there is no much larger clone, and no base qualities were kept. CDR3 length: 13 amino acids, cysteine to phenylalanine. Only the CDR3 DNA is retained, 39 bases long and in frame from the first base. CDR1 and CDR2, looked up from the germline V gene, are SGHDT and YYEEEE. Germline trimming: 5 bases from V, 7 bases from J; junction bases outside gene matches: 4. For sequencing of the TCRbeta CDR3 region, genomic DNA was extracted from the sorted cells. The immunoSEQ Assay was used for sequencing of TCRbeta CDR3 regions. TCRdb holds this immuneACCESS table with in-frame rearrangements only. Some clones are missing; in checked studies, unresolved V genes explain under half, and the rest has no known cause. The sample includes 70,000 to 100,000 clones, with about 85% observed a single time. Of the sample, 1% to 1.3% is held by the ten largest clones.

Patients with autoimmune disease history or receiving systemic immunosuppression were excluded from the trial. Peripheral blood for TCR sequencing was collected from all dose cohorts at baseline, on cycle 4 day 1, and on cycle 7 day 1. Samples were obtained from an open-label, multicenter, first-in-human phase I dose-escalation trial of ivuxolimab. Adults with locally advanced or metastatic melanoma, renal cell, hepatocellular, or head and neck squamous cell carcinoma were enrolled in the trial. Before TCR sequencing, CD4+ T cells and CD8+ T cells were sorted from peripheral blood as separate populations. This specimen comes from a study of OX40 agonist ivuxolimab in advanced cancers. Regarding the complete study: The costimulatory receptor OX40 (CD134) was targeted by ivuxolimab, a fully human IgG2 agonistic monoclonal antibody. Intravenous ivuxolimab was administered to patients every 2 weeks at six dose levels: 0.01, 0.1, 0.3, 1.5, 3 and 10 mg/kg. Of the approximately 54 dose-escalation patients, hepatocellular carcinoma was present in about 20, melanoma in around 15, renal cell carcinoma in 9 and head and neck cancer in 9. In the dose-escalation cohort, approximately 83% of patients were male, and the mean age was 60 years with a range of 23 to 79. Prior anti-PD-1, anti-PD-L1 or anti-CTLA-4 therapy was permitted, and 30% to 50% of dose-escalation patients had received checkpoint inhibitors. Partial responses occurred in three dose-escalation patients: two with cutaneous melanoma and one with hepatocellular carcinoma. The purpose of peripheral TCRbeta sequencing was to test whether ivuxolimab changed TCR sequence diversity and led to clonal T-cell expansion. The paper reports the monotherapy dose-escalation portion (N of about 47 patients) of the phase I ivuxolimab trial. Findings and caveats that apply to the study as a whole: In partial responders in the 0.1-3.0 mg/kg groups, normalized peripheral clonal expansion was found to be among the lowest, especially among CD8+ T cells. Antigen specificity was not determined for the clonally expanded peripheral T cells. After ivuxolimab, expanded clones were on average more numerous among CD8+ T cells than among CD4+ T cells. At doses from 0.1 to 3.0 mg/kg, clonal expansion was seen in both CD4+ and CD8+ blood T cells between baseline and week 6. Low levels of normalized T-cell clonal expansion were also seen in some nonresponding patients.

The sample consisted of CD4+ or CD8+ T cells sorted from blood, taken in a trial of the OX40 agonist ivuxolimab. This sequence uses TRBV5-6 and TRBJ2-1; 9 central bases correspond to TRBD1. The source of this sequence is an adult with an advanced solid tumor such as melanoma, head and neck, liver or kidney cancer. CDR3 loop: CASRMTGGNEQFF. In nucleotide form, the sequence is TGTGCCAGCAGAATGACAGGGGGGAATGAGCAGTTCTTC.